The present T cell receptor (beta chain) was sequenced within a study of blood T cell repertoires in COVID-19. Study details: From the United States, Italy and Spain came samples of acute and convalescent COVID-19. The cDNA or gDNA used as material had been derived from T cells, B-cell-depleted T cells, or PBMCs.

CDR1 is LNHDA and CDR2 is SQIVND in the germline V gene (reference sequence). The CDR3 runs to 14 residues. Trimming cost V 9 bases and J 2 bases; bases outside gene matches: 7. How the authors handled the data: Estimation of nucleated cell counts was performed using reference gene primer amplification. Clones were sequenced by immunoSEQ multiplex PCR, and TCRdb holds only the in-frame ones, with some missing. V and J calls and clone size are given by that table; D and trimming were obtained from the DNA. The profile shows about 130,000 clones, 90% of them singletons. Recruited during active infection, patients (from Seattle) were subsequently followed longitudinally.

The clonotype comes from a man aged 60 to 75 with COVID-19, enrolled during active disease. Sequenced: peripheral blood. The rearrangement links TRBV19 to TRBJ1-3, with 7 positions matching TRBD1. CDR3 DNA: TGTGCCAGCACCCAGACAGGGACTGGAAACACCATATATTTT. This sequence encodes CASTQTGTGNTIYF.